This T cell receptor beta chain was documented in a study of a mutant IDH1 vaccine in newly diagnosed glioma. There are 14 residues in the CDR3. Trimming stripped 4 bases from V and 2 bases from J, with 10 bases between. Germline V gene data show CDR1 as ENHRY and CDR2 as SYGVKD. Remarks on this clone: Its specificity is not known.

Points from the study as a whole: Pseudoprogression apparently tracked independently of changes in top peripheral T cell clonotypes.

Time point meaning: week 35, safety follow-up. The vaccine gave 300 ug of a 20-mer mutant IDH1 peptide subcutaneously per dose. Libraries were prepared by immunoSEQ multiplex PCR; TCRdb keeps only in-frame clonotypes and omits some of them. The table has tens of thousands of clones, roughly 76% seen once; the top ten hold 5% to 6.5%. The sample here was PBMCs, taken from a glioma patient whose treatment included an IDH1 peptide vaccine. The V and J genes are TRBV10-3 and TRBJ2-3; D is unresolved. This TCR derives from a man between 35 and 55 years old with glioma. CDR3 DNA sequence: TGTGCCATCAGTGTCGAGACTCCCACAGATACGCAGTATTTT. Its translation is CAISVETPTDTQYF.